This TCR beta chain was recorded in a study of shared clonotypes between healthy human individuals. The study, taken as a whole, reports: Sampling involved blood alone; tissue repertoires likely differ. In the sorted subsets, rarefaction showed sequencing was incomplete despite large depth.

Germline CDR1 and CDR2: GTSNPN and SVGIG (reference sequence). Trimming stripped 3 bases from V and 9 bases from J, with 27 bases between. The CDR3 is 17 residues long. Every subset's genomic DNA went evenly onto several immunoSEQ plates. Here immunoSEQ multiplex PCR was the method, and the copy in TCRdb shows in-frame clones only, minus some. The data show around 2.1 million clones, about 92% seen once. Terminally differentiated effector memory CD45RA+ cells were left out of the naive CD8 fraction, which was CD45RO-negative and positively selected for CCR7. Comments on this clone: Antigen: not known.

Sample: naive CD8+ T cells from PBMCs. This TCR was recovered from a man aged 18-30 years in good health. Some clones in this sample may be carry-over from other donors' samples. The V and J genes are TRBV30 and TRBJ2-1; possible D gene TRBD2, 6 bases. The CDR3 sequence: CAWSLGSPTTRAGEQFF. The DNA for the CDR3 is TGTGCCTGGAGCCTAGGGTCCCCCACGACTAGGGCGGGTGAGCAGTTCTTC.